This record looks at one T cell receptor (beta chain) sequence and its context. Its antigen target is currently unknown. No much larger clonotype is one base removed from it; base qualities were not supplied. The source of the sample is a study of blood T cell repertoires in COVID-19 (TCRdb year 2020). Study-level background: Collaborator samples came from the United States, Italy and Spain and covered acute and convalescent phases of COVID-19. The prospective study material was composed of cDNA or gDNA derived from T cells, B-cell-depleted T cells, or PBMCs. The dataset comprised deeply sampled blood TCRbeta repertoires from subjects exposed to, actively infected with, or recovered from COVID-19. The repertoires were released in a freely available public database intended as a resource for research on the immune response to SARS-CoV-2. The samples were drawn from the first 160 participants of the ongoing ImmuneRACE study and from roughly 1,300 subjects provided by 6 global collaborators. A de-identified subject ID, COVID-19 status, age in years and sex were almost always included in the sample metadata. Where HLA class I and class II types were available, the types were taken from metadata supplied by the sample provider, not from assay-based typing.

Each collaborating institution followed its own protocols to collect whole blood in K2EDTA tubes. For TCRbeta analysis, collaborators shipped samples as frozen whole blood, isolated PBMCs, or DNA extracted from either of those sample types. TCRbeta CDR3 regions were amplified from genomic DNA using the immunoSEQ Assay, a bias-controlled multiplex PCR. Processing in the source paper ran as follows. The number of nucleated cells in each sample was estimated from the amplification of reference gene primers within the assay. Sequence reads were collapsed and filtered to measure the absolute abundance of every unique TCRbeta CDR3 rearrangement. For each sample, productive Simpson clonality was calculated as the square root of Simpson's diversity index across productive rearrangements. This is the immuneACCESS table as TCRdb keeps it, with only in-frame sequences that have V and J called. A part of the clones is gone; compared with another copy, unresolved V genes explain less than half, and the rest is unexplained. The D gene and trimming were derived from the DNA, and the V and J assignments and clone size from that table. This sample lists around 100,000 clones; about three quarters were detected once. The ten largest account for approximately 5.9% of the sample.

The CDR3 measures 15 amino acids from cysteine to phenylalanine. Of all the DNA, just the CDR3 is kept, 45 bases in frame from base 1. Via the germline V gene, CDR1 is KGHDR and CDR2 SFDVKD. Relative to germline, V is missing 0 bases and J is missing 6 bases, with 3 bases of the junction outside any gene match. Broad study findings and their caveats: The quantity of clinical and demographic metadata differed by source and by participant and was supplied without curation.

The sample taken for sequencing was peripheral blood. The source of this sequence is an elderly man with acute or convalescent COVID-19. Recombination connected TRBV24-1 to TRBJ1-2; TRBD1 matches 10 bases in the middle. The CDR3 protein: CATSDLPGQGNGYTF. The bases read TGTGCCACCAGTGATTTGCCGGGACAGGGGAATGGCTACACCTTC.